This record covers a single T cell receptor beta chain. Its antigen is undetermined. This record comes from a study of cytomegalovirus exposure and HLA in healthy donors. V shed 1 base and J 5 bases; nucleotides not matched to a gene: 11. Per the germline V gene, CDR1 is SGHDN and CDR2 is FVKESK. This CDR3 has 18 amino acids. Study results and limitations: Several of the most significant clusters appeared linked to common viral pathogens, based on a later analysis. The authors considered a cluster of highly shared sequence variants likely to be a sequencing artifact.

The PCR was carried out with 60 Vbeta primers and 13 Jbeta primers. Repertoires were generated with immunoSEQ multiplex PCR, while TCRdb's copy carries only in-frame clones and drops some. The profile shows just over 150,000 clones, 85% of them singletons. Sequencing was performed on PBMCs. The receptor was isolated from a woman aged 18-30 years in good health and CMV-seronegative. The chain combines TRBV14 with TRBJ2-3, with 11 bases matching TRBD2. The CDR3 is CASSQVLAGDGGGDTQYF. DNA for the CDR3: TGTGCCAGCAGCCAAGTACTAGCGGGAGACGGTGGGGGAGATACGCAGTATTTT.